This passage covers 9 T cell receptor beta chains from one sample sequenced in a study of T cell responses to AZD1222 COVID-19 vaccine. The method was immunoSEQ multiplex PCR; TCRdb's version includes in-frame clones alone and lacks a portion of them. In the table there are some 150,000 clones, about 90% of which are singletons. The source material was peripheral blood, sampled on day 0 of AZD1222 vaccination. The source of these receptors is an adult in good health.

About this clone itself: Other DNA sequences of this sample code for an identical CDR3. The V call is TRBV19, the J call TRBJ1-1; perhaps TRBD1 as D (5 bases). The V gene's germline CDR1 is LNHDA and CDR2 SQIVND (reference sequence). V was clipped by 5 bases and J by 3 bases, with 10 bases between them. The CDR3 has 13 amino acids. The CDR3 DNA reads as TGTGCCAGTAGTCAGGGCGCCTACACTGAAGCTTTCTTT. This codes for CASSQGAYTEAFF.

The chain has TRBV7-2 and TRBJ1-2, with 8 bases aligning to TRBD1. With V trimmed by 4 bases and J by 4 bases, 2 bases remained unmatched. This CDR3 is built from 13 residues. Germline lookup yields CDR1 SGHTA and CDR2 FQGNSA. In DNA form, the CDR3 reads TGTGCCAGCAGCTCGGGACAGGTCTATGGCTACACCTTC. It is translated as CASSSGQVYGYTF.

CDR3 DNA sequence: TGTGCCAGCAGTTACTCTATGACGGGGCCCCAGCATTTT. Its translation is CASSYSMTGPQHF. This chain links TRBV6-5 with TRBJ1-5, with D unresolved. The CDR3 covers 13 residues. Between the trimmed V and J ends, which lost 0 bases and 9 bases, there was a span of 9 bases. CDR1 MNHEY and CDR2 SVGAGI come from the germline V gene.

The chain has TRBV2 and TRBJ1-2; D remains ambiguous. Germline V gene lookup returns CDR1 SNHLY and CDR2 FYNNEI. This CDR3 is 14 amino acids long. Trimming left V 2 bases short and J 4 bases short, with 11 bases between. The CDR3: CASSELADLYGYTF. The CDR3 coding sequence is TGTGCCAGCAGTGAACTGGCGGACCTCTATGGCTACACCTTC.

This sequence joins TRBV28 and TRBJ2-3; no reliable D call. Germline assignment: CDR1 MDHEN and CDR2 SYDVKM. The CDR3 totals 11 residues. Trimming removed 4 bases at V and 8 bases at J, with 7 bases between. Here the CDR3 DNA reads TGTGCCAGCAGTTCGGCGGTTACGCAGTATTTT. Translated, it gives CASSSAVTQYF.

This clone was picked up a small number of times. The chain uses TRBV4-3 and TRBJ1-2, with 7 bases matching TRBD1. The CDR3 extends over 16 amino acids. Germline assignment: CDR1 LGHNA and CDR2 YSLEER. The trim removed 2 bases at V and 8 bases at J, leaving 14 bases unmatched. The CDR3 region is CASSQKMGTVSIGYTF. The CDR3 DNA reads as TGCGCCAGCAGCCAAAAGATGGGGACAGTGAGTATAGGCTACACCTTC.

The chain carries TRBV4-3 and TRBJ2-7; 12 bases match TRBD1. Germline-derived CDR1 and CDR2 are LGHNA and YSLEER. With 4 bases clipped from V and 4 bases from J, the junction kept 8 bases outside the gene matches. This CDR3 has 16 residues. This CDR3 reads CASSPGGGQGAYEQYF. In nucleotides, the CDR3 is TGCGCCAGCAGCCCCGGTGGGGGACAGGGGGCGTACGAGCAGTACTTC.

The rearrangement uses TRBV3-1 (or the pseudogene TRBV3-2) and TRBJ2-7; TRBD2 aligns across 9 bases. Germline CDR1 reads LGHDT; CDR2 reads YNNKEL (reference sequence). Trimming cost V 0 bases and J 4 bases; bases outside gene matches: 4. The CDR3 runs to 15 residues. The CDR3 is CASSQEAGGTYEQYF. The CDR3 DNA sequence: TGTGCCAGCAGCCAAGAAGCGGGGGGAACATACGAGCAGTACTTC.

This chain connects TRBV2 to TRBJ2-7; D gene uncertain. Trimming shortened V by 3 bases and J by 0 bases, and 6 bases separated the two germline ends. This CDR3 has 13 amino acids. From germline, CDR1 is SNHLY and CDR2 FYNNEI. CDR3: CASSDGFSYEQYF. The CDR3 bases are TGTGCCAGCAGTGACGGTTTCTCCTACGAGCAGTACTTC.